These 16 T cell receptor beta chains originate from one sample sequenced in a study of regulatory T cells in long-lasting Graves disease. The time point here: newly diagnosed GD, antithyroid drugs for less than 3 months. TCR sequences were obtained from RNA taken from PBMCs. CDR3 regions were amplified by Arm-PCR using iRepertoire HTBI primers to build TCR beta libraries. Each CDR3 protein gets one entry after TCRdb re-called the multiplex PCR reads with MiXCR. The table shows about 430,000 distinct CDR3 sequences, with around 16% occurring only once. The same data also went into a second study, on T cells in Graves' hyperthyroidism and ophthalmopathy.

Here the sequenced sample was peripheral blood mononuclear cells (PBMCs), taken at new diagnosis, from a patient treated with antithyroid drugs. The origin of the receptors is a woman in her thirties or forties with Graves disease.

About this clonotype: The junction does not match germline at one end; this may be a read error. The chain recombines TRBV20-1 with TRBJ2-1; a weak D match, TRBD2 (5 bases). The CDR3 extends over 16 amino acids. In germline, CDR1 is DFQATT, CDR2 SNEGSKA (reference sequence). The CDR3 coding sequence is TGCAGTGCTGGGCCCTCGGGGTTTCGTCGAGATAATGAGCAGTGCTTC. It specifies CSAGPSGFRRDNEQCF.

This clonotype was counted ten times or more. This chain connects TRBV11-3 to TRBJ2-7; D ambiguous. This CDR3 is built from 14 residues. Per germline, CDR1 SGHNT and CDR2 YENEEA. The V end lost 3 bases, the J end lost 2 bases, and 11 bases lay between the germline ends. The CDR3 spells CASSFPARAYEQYF. DNA for the CDR3: TGTGCCAGCAGCTTCCCCGCAAGAGCCTACGAGCAGTACTTC.

This clonotype showed up many times. The V and J genes are TRBV6-5 and TRBJ2-7, with a tentative D call TRBD2 (6 bases). Germline values: CDR1 MNHEY, CDR2 SVGAGI. CDR3 length: 17 residues. V shed 3 bases and J shed 2 bases, with 20 bases lying between them. The DNA for the CDR3 is TGTGCCAGCAGTTATACCCTGAGAATAGCGGAAGCCTACGAGCAGTACTTC. Its protein product is CASSYTLRIAEAYEQYF.

This chain uses TRBV25-1 with TRBJ1-5; D is ambiguous. The germline V and J ends were trimmed by 2 bases and 0 bases, with 14 bases remaining between them. Germline values: CDR1 MGHDK, CDR2 SYGVNS. The CDR3 is 17 amino acids. The CDR3 reads CASSERYQPYSNQPQHF. The CDR3 nucleotides read TGTGCCAGCAGTGAAAGGTACCAGCCTTATAGCAATCAGCCCCAGCATTTT.

This clonotype was seen repeatedly, ten times or more. This sequence joins TRBV27 and TRBJ1-4, with 9 bases that match TRBD1. The CDR3 sequence is 14 residues long. Per the germline V gene, CDR1 is MNHEY and CDR2 is SMNVEV (reference sequence). With V trimmed by 6 bases and J by 8 bases, 7 bases remained unmatched. CDR3 sequence (DNA): TGTGCCAGCAGCTGGGGACAGGGTAGGGAAAAACTGTTTTTT. Translation: CASSWGQGREKLFF.

This clonotype has at least ten counts. CDR3 amino acids: CASSEARSEQFF. CDR3 bases: TGTGCCAGCAGTGAAGCGCGTAGTGAGCAGTTCTTC. The rearrangement links TRBV2 to TRBJ2-1; no firm D call. V lost 0 bases to trimming and J lost 9 bases, with 6 bases between them. This CDR3 has 12 residues. Germline V gives CDR1 SNHLY, CDR2 FYNNEI.

The table lists this clonotype with a few counts. The chain carries TRBV3-1 and TRBJ2-5; perhaps TRBD2 as D (6 bases). Germline V CDR1 and CDR2: LGHDT, YNNKEL (reference sequence). Trimming stripped 3 bases from V and 0 bases from J, with 11 bases between. The CDR3 is 15 residues long. CDR3 sequence: CASSQAGTHQETQYF. CDR3 nucleotides: TGTGCCAGCAGCCAGGCCGGGACTCACCAAGAGACCCAGTACTTC.

This clonotype came up many times. The gene calls are TRBV28 and TRBJ1-4; D is undetermined. The CDR3 has 14 amino acids. CDR1 and CDR2 from the germline V gene are MDHEN and SYDVKM. V was clipped by 3 bases and J by 5 bases, with 10 bases between them. The CDR3 bases are TGTGCCAGCAGTTTGAGTCTGATGAATGAAAAACTGTTTTTT. Encoded protein: CASSLSLMNEKLFF. Filled out from reference TRBV28 and TRBJ1-4, the complete variable domain reads DVKVTQSSRYLVKRTGEKVFLECVQDMDHENMFWYRQDPGLGLRLIYFSYDVKMKEKGDIPEGYSVSREKKERFSLILESASTNQTSMYLCASSLSLMNEKLFFGSGTQLSVL.

There are many counts of this clonotype. The chain couples TRBV2 to TRBJ2-2; D is perhaps TRBD2 (6 bases). CDR3 size: 16 residues. With 1 base removed from V and 4 bases from J, the gap between germline ends came to 13 bases. Per the germline V gene, CDR1 is SNHLY and CDR2 is FYNNEI. The CDR3 loop reads CASSEVGGVGTGELFF. CDR3 sequence (DNA): TGTGCCAGCAGTGAAGTGGGGGGAGTCGGCACCGGGGAGCTGTTTTTT.

The V gene is TRBV3-1, the J gene TRBJ2-3, with TRBD2 matching 7 bases. V was pared by 1 base and J by 1 base, with 8 bases of the junction left unmatched. Germline V gives CDR1 LGHDT, CDR2 YNNKEL (reference sequence). CDR3 length equals 17 residues. This chain's CDR3 is CASSQVPGGVGTDTQYF. The CDR3 DNA reads as TGTGCCAGCAGCCAAGTCCCGGGGGGAGTGGGCACAGATACGCAGTATTTT.

A word on this clonotype: This likely reflects a read error, since a far larger clone is one base away. The chain carries TRBV2 and TRBJ2-7; the match to TRBD2 covers 8 bases. The CDR3 sequence is 15 residues long. In germline, CDR1 is SNHLY, CDR2 FYNNEI. V lost 10 bases and J lost 7; bases outside the gene matches: 18. The CDR3 DNA sequence: TGTGCCATCACGAGGCCCAGCGGGAGTACCGATGAGCAGTACTTC. Protein product: CAITRPSGSTDEQYF.

This clonotype was detected many times. The CDR3: CASSLQPGGHEQFF. Written as DNA, the CDR3 is TGTGCCAGCAGTTTACAGCCAGGGGGCCATGAGCAGTTCTTC. The J gene is TRBJ2-1, the V gene TRBV27; 8 bases align to TRBD1. The CDR3 consists of 14 residues. Losses at the gene ends were 2 bases for V and 8 bases for J; bases not matched to a gene: 5. Germline V lookup: CDR1 MNHEY, CDR2 SMNVEV (reference sequence).

This chain uses TRBV7-9 with TRBJ2-2; 7 nucleotides match TRBD1. The CDR3 spans 16 residues. Trimming at V came to 7 bases and at J to 6 bases, leaving 14 bases not matched to a gene. The germline V gene has CDR1 SEHNR and CDR2 FQNEAQ (reference sequence). CDR3 loop: CASTKPITGAAGELFF. The CDR3 bases are TGTGCCAGCACCAAACCAATAACAGGGGCGGCCGGGGAGCTGTTTTTT.

About this clonotype itself: The junction differs from germline at one of its ends, possibly a read error. V gene TRBV30 combines with J gene TRBJ2-7; D is unresolved. Germline V gives CDR1 GTSNPN, CDR2 SVGIG (reference sequence). The CDR3 runs to 12 residues. DNA of the CDR3: TGTGCCTGGAGTGTAAATAGCTACAAGCAGTACTTC. Translated: CAWSVNSYKQYF.

This clonotype appeared a few times. The chain is built from TRBV30 and TRBJ2-5; 8 nucleotides line up with TRBD2. CDR1 is GTSNPN and CDR2 is SVGIG in the germline V gene (reference sequence). The CDR3 contains 14 residues. V shed 3 bases and J 7 bases; nucleotides not matched to a gene: 10. The DNA of the CDR3 is TGTGCCTGGAGCTCTCCCGGCGGGGGGAGGACCCAGTACTTC. Amino acids: CAWSSPGGGRTQYF.

The gene calls are TRBV6-4 and TRBJ1-5; 8 bases map to TRBD1. The junction had 3 bases not matched to a gene; V was cut back by 8 bases and J by 0 bases. Per germline, CDR1 MRHNA and CDR2 SNTAGT. This CDR3 contains 14 residues. DNA of the CDR3: TGTGCCAGCGGGGACAGGTATAGCAATCAGCCCCAGCATTTT. This encodes CASGDRYSNQPQHF.